This entry lists 32 T cell receptor beta chains sequenced from one sample in a study of shared clonotypes between healthy human individuals. Clones were sequenced by immunoSEQ multiplex PCR, and TCRdb holds only the in-frame ones, with some missing. This sample has about 2 million clones, with roughly 94% found just once. The sample comprised naive CD4+ T cells sorted from blood. This sample's subset: CD45RA+ positively selected. Receptor source: a man aged 18 to 35 in good health.

This CDR3 is CASSFGTAGQYNEQFF. Here the CDR3 DNA reads TGCGCCAGCAGCTTTGGTACTGCCGGCCAATACAATGAGCAGTTCTTC. This chain joins TRBV5-1 and TRBJ2-1; D is undetermined. The CDR3 sequence is 16 residues long. CDR1 SGHRS and CDR2 YFSETQ come from the germline V gene. Trimming removed 2 bases at V and 4 bases at J, with 16 bases between.

In this sample, this clone turned up a few times. J is TRBJ1-5 and V is TRBV28; D is ambiguous. The germline CDR1 and CDR2 sequences are MDHEN and SYDVKM. The CDR3 loop spans 15 amino acids. Trimming stripped 6 bases from V and 2 bases from J, with 14 bases between. This chain's CDR3 is CASSRRDVGNQPQHF. For the CDR3, the DNA is TGTGCCAGCAGCCGGAGGGATGTAGGCAATCAGCCCCAGCATTTT.

This chain links TRBV28 with TRBJ1-2; D is ambiguous. Germline V lookup: CDR1 MDHEN, CDR2 SYDVKM. This CDR3 spans 13 amino acids. V was pared by 3 bases and J by 8 bases, with 13 bases between. CDR3 coding DNA: TGTGCCAGCAGTTTGCAGAGCTTGGGCGGCTACACCTTC. Translation: CASSLQSLGGYTF.

V is TRBV19 and J is TRBJ2-7; 10 bases match TRBD2. Trimming took 4 bases from V and 3 from J; bases not matched to a gene: 9. The CDR3 sequence is 16 residues long. Germline loops: CDR1 LNHDA, CDR2 SQIVND (reference sequence). The CDR3 region is CASSTSGTSEHYEQYF. CDR3 DNA sequence: TGTGCCAGTAGTACCTCCGGGACTAGCGAACACTACGAGCAGTACTTC.

The V gene is TRBV4-1, the J gene TRBJ1-2, with 7 bases lining up with TRBD1. The CDR3 is 16 amino acids. Germline V gene data show CDR1 as MGHRA and CDR2 as YSYEKL. J lost 4 bases, V lost 0 bases, and 8 bases had no gene match. CDR3 amino acids: CASSQDLLTGIYGYTF. As DNA, the CDR3 is TGCGCCAGCAGCCAAGACCTACTGACAGGGATCTATGGCTACACCTTC.

About this clone itself: Other DNA sequences in the same sample also yield this CDR3. The gene calls are TRBV10-3 and TRBJ1-6; D gene uncertain. CDR1 is ENHRY and CDR2 is SYGVKD in the germline V gene. With 0 bases removed from V and 7 bases from J, the gap between germline ends came to 4 bases. This CDR3 has 13 residues. Here the CDR3 DNA reads TGTGCCATCAGTGAGTCAGGGAATTCACCCCTCCACTTT. The encoded protein is CAISESGNSPLHF.

The chain carries TRBV4-1 and TRBJ2-3; a possible D gene is TRBD2 (6 bases). The germline V gene has CDR1 MGHRA and CDR2 YSYEKL. V lost 1 base, J lost 3 bases, and 11 bases lay in between. The CDR3 contains 15 residues. The CDR3 bases are TGCGCCAGCAGCCAAGTGGGACTGCTTACAGATACGCAGTATTTT. It codes for CASSQVGLLTDTQYF.

In nucleotides, the CDR3 is TGTGCCAGCAGCTTAGAAGGGACCCACGACCCCGAAGCTTTCTTT. It specifies CASSLEGTHDPEAFF. This chain connects TRBV7-9 to TRBJ1-1; possible D gene TRBD1, 5 bases. Germline CDR1 is SEHNR and CDR2 is FQNEAQ (reference sequence). V dropped 1 base and J dropped 8 bases, with 17 bases sitting between them. The CDR3 consists of 15 residues.

The rearrangement uses TRBV4-3 and TRBJ2-7; the match to TRBD2 covers 8 bases. V lost 5 bases and J lost 0; bases outside the gene matches: 6. Germline assignment: CDR1 LGHNA and CDR2 YSLEER. The CDR3 spans 15 residues. In nucleotides, the CDR3 is TGCGCCAGCAGCACTTTAGCGGGGATCTCCTACGAGCAGTACTTC. As protein: CASSTLAGISYEQYF.

As to this clone: The same CDR3 arises from other DNA sequences in this sample as well. The chain employs TRBV6-1 and TRBJ1-2, with 8 positions matching TRBD1. Trimming removed 5 bases from V and 2 bases from J; junction bases left unmatched: 4. CDR3 size: 14 residues. The germline gives CDR1 MNHNS, CDR2 SASEGT. Here the CDR3 reads CASSPDRGNYGYTF. The DNA of the CDR3 is TGTGCCAGCAGTCCAGACAGGGGAAACTATGGCTACACCTTC.

The J gene is TRBJ2-1, the V gene TRBV7-2; TRBD2 might be the D (5 bases). Trimming removed 4 bases at V and 0 bases at J, with 10 bases between. The CDR3 has 15 amino acids. Germline loops: CDR1 SGHTA, CDR2 FQGNSA. CDR3 region: CASSSTGSSYNEQFF. The CDR3 nucleotides read TGTGCCAGCAGCTCTACGGGGTCCTCCTACAATGAGCAGTTCTTC.

The chain joins TRBV10-3 to TRBJ2-7; D unresolved. CDR3 length: 14 amino acids. Germline V gene sequence: CDR1 ENHRY, CDR2 SYGVKD. Trimming stripped 4 bases from V and 1 base from J, with 11 bases between. The CDR3 spells CAISAGRRSYEQYF. CDR3 nucleotide sequence: TGTGCCATCAGTGCCGGACGCCGGTCCTACGAGCAGTACTTC.

This chain links TRBV28 with TRBJ1-2; D is unresolved. Trimming removed 6 bases from V and 8 bases from J, with 16 bases in between. There are 13 residues in the CDR3. CDR1 and CDR2 from the germline V gene are MDHEN and SYDVKM. The CDR3 region is CASSLPGFGGYTF. Here the CDR3 DNA reads TGTGCCAGCAGCTTGCCGGGATTTGGGGGCTACACCTTC.

The chain uses TRBV5-6 and TRBJ1-3, with D tentatively TRBD1 (5 bases). CDR3 size: 15 residues. V was shortened by 3 bases and J by 0 bases, with 10 bases between the two germline ends. From germline, CDR1 is SGHDT and CDR2 YYEEEE. The CDR3 bases are TGTGCCAGCAGCTCTCGGGACCGCTCTGGAAACACCATATATTTT. This sequence encodes CASSSRDRSGNTIYF.

The V call is TRBV2, the J call TRBJ2-7, with 7 nucleotides matching TRBD1. The CDR3 consists of 15 residues. CDR1 and CDR2 from the germline V gene are SNHLY and FYNNEI. V shed 2 bases, J shed 2 bases, and the junction held 6 bases outside the gene matches. CDR3 DNA: TGTGCCAGCAGTGAATTGGGGGACAGTCCCTACGAGCAGTACTTC. It yields the protein CASSELGDSPYEQYF.

The genes are TRBV20-1 and TRBJ2-7, with D uncertain. Trimming stripped 6 bases from V and 4 bases from J, with 7 bases between. Per the germline V gene, CDR1 is DFQATT and CDR2 is SNEGSKA (reference sequence). The CDR3 extends over 10 amino acids. The chain's CDR3 is CSAKDYEQYF. In DNA, the CDR3 is TGCAGTGCAAAGGATTACGAGCAGTACTTC.

Note on this clone: Different DNA sequences within this sample yield the same CDR3. The J gene is TRBJ2-3, the V gene TRBV7-2; D unresolved. V was cut by 1 base and J by 4 bases, with 6 bases left in between. The CDR3 loop spans 13 amino acids. Per germline, CDR1 SGHTA and CDR2 FQGNSA. CDR3 in DNA: TGTGCCAGCAGCTTAGGTCGGGCAGATACGCAGTATTTT. This translates into CASSLGRADTQYF.

The chain carries TRBV30 and TRBJ2-3; D perhaps matches TRBD2 (5 bases). V was shortened by 8 bases and J by 2 bases, with 11 bases between the two germline ends. Germline V gene data show CDR1 as GTSNPN and CDR2 as SVGIG (reference sequence). The CDR3 loop spans 12 amino acids. The CDR3 sequence: CAMAGLTDTQYF. CDR3 nucleotide sequence: TGTGCCATGGCGGGCCTCACAGATACGCAGTATTTT.

The genes are TRBV28 and TRBJ1-4; 9 nucleotides align to TRBD1. Germline CDR1 and CDR2: MDHEN and SYDVKM. The CDR3 runs 14 residues. With V trimmed by 2 bases and J by 8 bases, 3 bases remained unmatched. The CDR3 sequence: CASSLRTGDEKLFF. CDR3 coding DNA: TGTGCCAGCAGTTTACGGACAGGGGACGAAAAACTGTTTTTT.

V is TRBV29-1 and J is TRBJ1-2; a possible D gene is TRBD1 (5 bases). The germline V and J ends were trimmed by 4 bases and 5 bases, with 11 bases remaining between them. The germline gives CDR1 SQVTM, CDR2 ANQGSEA. The CDR3 runs to 12 residues. CDR3 sequence (DNA): TGCAGCGTTGTCCTCCGGGGGTATGGCTACACCTTC. Translating gives CSVVLRGYGYTF.

The chain joins TRBV15 to TRBJ2-5; 10 bases are a match to TRBD2. The germline V gene has CDR1 LNHNV and CDR2 YYDKDF (reference sequence). V was pared by 1 base and J by 2 bases, with 4 bases of the junction left unmatched. The CDR3 runs to 16 residues. For the CDR3, the DNA is TGTGCCACCAGCAGAGTACAAGCGGGGGGGCAAGAGACCCAGTACTTC. It is translated as CATSRVQAGGQETQYF. Full variable domain (rest looked up from reference TRBV15 and TRBJ2-5): DAMVIQNPRYQVTQFGKPVTLSCSQTLNHNVMYWYQQKSSQAPKLLFHYYDKDFNNEADTPDNFQSRRPNTSFCFLDIRSPGLGDTAMYLCATSRVQAGGQETQYFGPGTRLLVL.

The DNA for the CDR3 is TGTGCCAGCAGCGGAGGAGCCGGGGCTGGAGGAAACACCATATATTTT. Translated: CASSGGAGAGGNTIYF. This chain links TRBV9 with TRBJ1-3; D may be TRBD1 (5 bases). Trimming took 3 bases from V and 4 from J, leaving 17 bases between them. This CDR3 spans 16 amino acids. Looked up from germline, CDR1 is SGDLS and CDR2 is YYNGEE.

This clone appeared a single time. One junction end does not reproduce the germline sequence, and a read error may be involved. The chain uses TRBV7-7 and TRBJ1-5, with D possibly matching TRBD1 (5 bases). CDR3 length: 18 amino acids. Germline V lookup: CDR1 SSHAT, CDR2 FNYEAQ (reference sequence). As DNA, the CDR3 is TGTGCTAGCAGCTTAGGGGTGAGTCAGGAGTGGAGCAATCAGCCCCAGCATTTT. This translates into CASSLGVSQEWSNQPQHF.

This clone was counted a single time. The sample carries other DNA sequences with the same CDR3. This chain connects TRBV19 to TRBJ2-2; D possibly corresponds to TRBD2 (5 bases). There are 14 residues in the CDR3. Germline V CDR1 and CDR2: LNHDA, SQIVND (reference sequence). Trimming removed 6 bases at V and 5 bases at J, with 13 bases between. The CDR3 loop is CASRRAGGTGELFF. CDR3 DNA sequence: TGTGCCAGTAGGCGGGCAGGAGGTACCGGGGAGCTGTTTTTT.

The V gene is TRBV5-1, the J gene TRBJ1-1, with unresolved D. Germline V gene lookup returns CDR1 SGHRS and CDR2 YFSETQ. Trimming cost V 1 base and J 3 bases, with 13 bases left between them. The length of the CDR3 is 15 residues. The CDR3 is CASSLYSPRDTEAFF. DNA of the CDR3: TGCGCCAGCAGCTTGTACAGCCCGAGGGACACTGAAGCTTTCTTT.

This clone has a single count. CDR3 DNA: TGTGCCAGCATACGGGGGCCGAATCAGCCCCAGCATTTT. It translates to CASIRGPNQPQHF. The chain joins TRBV28 to TRBJ1-5, with D possibly TRBD1 on 6 matching bases. CDR1 is MDHEN and CDR2 is SYDVKM in the germline V gene. Trimming shortened V by 7 bases and J by 4 bases, and 11 bases separated the two germline ends. This CDR3 contains 13 residues.

The gene calls are TRBV7-9 and TRBJ2-3; no firm D call. This CDR3 has 14 amino acids. From germline, CDR1 is SEHNR and CDR2 FQNEAQ (reference sequence). V was cut by 6 bases and J by 0 bases, with 10 bases left in between. The CDR3 nucleotides are TGTGCCAGCAGGTTGTCGCGCAGCACAGATACGCAGTATTTT. Its translation is CASRLSRSTDTQYF.

V gene TRBV6-1 combines with J gene TRBJ2-7; TRBD2 aligns across 9 bases. The CDR3 runs to 18 residues. V lost 0 bases and J lost 3; bases outside the gene matches: 12. Germline-derived CDR1 and CDR2 are MNHNS and SASEGT. CDR3 sequence (DNA): TGTGCCAGCAGTGAAGCAGCCCGTAGCGGGAGCCTAGTCTACGAGCAGTACTTC. This encodes CASSEAARSGSLVYEQYF.

The chain carries TRBV5-1 and TRBJ2-7; unclear D gene. This CDR3 contains 13 residues. Trimming removed 1 base from V and 6 bases from J, with 11 bases in between. Germline loops: CDR1 SGHRS, CDR2 YFSETQ. In DNA, the CDR3 is TGCGCCAGCAGCTTGAATACGGTCGGCGAGCAGTACTTC. It encodes CASSLNTVGEQYF.

The chain employs TRBV13 and TRBJ2-7; D is perhaps TRBD2 (6 bases). The CDR3 is 18 amino acids. The V and J ends lost 3 bases and 1 base respectively, with 22 bases between them. Germline CDR1 and CDR2: PRHDT and FYEKMQ (reference sequence). CDR3 residues: CASSFTPRRGGYSYEQYF. The CDR3 DNA reads TGTGCCAGCAGCTTTACCCCAAGGAGGGGCGGATATTCCTACGAGCAGTACTTC.

V is TRBV6-1 and J is TRBJ2-7, with 7 nucleotides matching TRBD1. The CDR3 has 15 amino acids. V gave up 6 bases and J gave up 2 bases; unmatched junction bases: 10. Germline V gives CDR1 MNHNS, CDR2 SASEGT. The CDR3 nucleotides are TGTGCCAGCAGAGGTACAGGGGTACCCCCCTACGAGCAGTACTTC. This gives the protein CASRGTGVPPYEQYF.

The rearrangement uses TRBV30 and TRBJ1-5, with D perhaps TRBD1 (5 bases). Germline values: CDR1 GTSNPN, CDR2 SVGIG (reference sequence). This CDR3 has 16 residues. The V end was cut by 0 bases, the J end by 0 bases, with 12 bases between. CDR3 residues: CAWSVRGQGSNQPQHF. For the CDR3, the DNA is TGTGCCTGGAGTGTACGCGGGCAGGGTAGCAATCAGCCCCAGCATTTT. The full variable domain, in which reference TRBV30 and TRBJ1-5 provide the parts outside the CDR3, is SQTIHQWPATLVQPVGSPLSLECTVEGTSNPNLYWYRQAAGRGLQLLFYSVGIGQISSEVPQNLSASRPQDRQFILSSKKLLLSDSGFYLCAWSVRGQGSNQPQHFGDGTRLSIL.